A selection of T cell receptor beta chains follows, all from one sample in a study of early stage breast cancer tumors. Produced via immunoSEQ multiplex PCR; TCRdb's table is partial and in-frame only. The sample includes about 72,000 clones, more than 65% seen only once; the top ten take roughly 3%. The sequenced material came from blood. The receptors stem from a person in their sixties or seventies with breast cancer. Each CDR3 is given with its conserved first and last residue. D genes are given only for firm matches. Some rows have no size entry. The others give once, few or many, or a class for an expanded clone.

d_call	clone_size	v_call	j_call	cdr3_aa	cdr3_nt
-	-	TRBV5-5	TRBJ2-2	CASSLDRPNTGELFF	TGTGCCAGCAGCTTGGACAGGCCGAACACCGGGGAGCTGTTTTTT
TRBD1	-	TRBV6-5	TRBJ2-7	CASSSSWTGNLEQYF	TGTGCCAGCAGTTCTAGCTGGACAGGGAACCTCGAGCAGTACTTC
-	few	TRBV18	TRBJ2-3	CASSLQGTDTQYF	TGTGCCAGCTCACTACAGGGAACAGATACGCAGTATTTT
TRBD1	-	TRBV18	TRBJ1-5	CASSHLQGDNQPQHF	TGTGCCAGCTCACACCTACAGGGGGACAATCAGCCCCAGCATTTT
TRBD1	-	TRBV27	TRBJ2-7	CASSSSGGSLYEQYF	TGTGCCAGCAGTTCCTCAGGGGGATCCCTCTACGAGCAGTACTTC
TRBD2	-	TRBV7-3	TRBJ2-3	CASSRASGSDTQYF	TGTGCCAGCAGTAGGGCTAGCGGGTCAGATACGCAGTATTTT
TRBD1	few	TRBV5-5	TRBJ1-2	CASSLEAGGLIGFYGYTF	TGTGCCAGCAGCTTGGAGGCAGGGGGCCTCATCGGATTCTATGGCTACACCTTC
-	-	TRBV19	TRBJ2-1	CASTPGGIRNNEQFF	TGTGCCAGTACCCCCGGAGGGATACGAAACAATGAGCAGTTCTTC
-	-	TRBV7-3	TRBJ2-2	CASSWTPDGELFF	TGTGCCAGCAGCTGGACCCCAGACGGGGAGCTGTTTTTT
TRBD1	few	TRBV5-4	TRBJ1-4	CASSFQGARGEKLFF	TGTGCCAGCAGCTTTCAGGGGGCGAGAGGTGAAAAACTGTTTTTT
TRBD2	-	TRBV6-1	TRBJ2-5	CASSDPEWRGVQETQYF	TGTGCCAGCAGTGATCCCGAATGGCGGGGGGTTCAAGAGACCCAGTACTTC
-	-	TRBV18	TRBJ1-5	CASPPWGWSNQPQHF	TGTGCCAGCCCACCATGGGGGTGGAGCAATCAGCCCCAGCATTTT
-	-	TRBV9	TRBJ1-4	CASSLRTHEKLFF	TGTGCCAGCAGCTTGAGGACGCATGAAAAACTGTTTTTT